This T cell receptor beta chain was found in a study of T cell responses to AZD1222 COVID-19 vaccine. As for the study in general: Second doses that came at about 4 or about 12 weeks were put together. Study results and limitations: Regions 160-218 and 743-854 dominated among vaccine-associated CD4 TCRs spanning spike.

With 7 bases clipped from V and 5 bases from J, the junction kept 7 bases outside the gene matches. The CDR3 loop spans 12 amino acids. Looked up from germline, CDR1 is GTSNPN and CDR2 is SVGIG (reference sequence). Clones were read by immunoSEQ multiplex PCR, and TCRdb kept only the in-frame ones, dropping some. In the table there are about 180,000 clones, around nine tenths of which are singletons. Remarks on this clone: Antigen unknown.

The genes are TRBV30 and TRBJ2-5, with 7 nucleotides matching TRBD2. The sample consisted of peripheral blood, taken on day 0 of AZD1222 vaccination. This receptor was taken from an adult in good health. CDR3 loop: CASTPREETQYF. The CDR3 region has the DNA TGTGCCTCAACACCGCGGGAGGAGACCCAGTACTTC.